This TCR beta chain stems from a study of T cells in women clearing cervical HPV infection. Study details: Control women cleared a single incident HPV16 infection within 12 months. Findings and limits, study-wide: Timing of associations relative to infection is unclear; T-cell subsets were not isolated. TRBV6-7 abundance was lower in cases than controls (around 0.11% versus 0.15%).

The V segment lost 0 bases and the J segment 3 bases; nucleotides outside the gene matches: 5. The CDR3 has 16 amino acids. Germline values: CDR1 SGHDN, CDR2 FVKESK. The method was immunoSEQ multiplex PCR; TCRdb's version includes in-frame clones alone and lacks a portion of them. Its table lists roughly 14,000 clones. As for this clone: Its cognate antigen is unknown. The read halts 3 residues ahead of the CDR3 end, with the missing end drawn from the germline J gene.

V usage is TRBV14 and J usage is TRBJ1-1; 9 bases line up with TRBD1. The sequence derives from a woman between 18 and 69 years old with a cervical HPV16 infection that either progressed to CIN3+ or cleared (not recorded which). Sequencing was performed on blood buffy coat. The CDR3 sequence is CASSQDSGQGYTEAFF. The DNA read from the CDR3 is TGTGCCAGCAGCCAAGATTCGGGACAGGGATACACTGAA.